This entry describes one TCR beta chain. No antigen is known for it. The junction and the germline gene differ at one end; a read error may be behind it. The sample belongs to a study of T cells in Graves' hyperthyroidism and ophthalmopathy. Regarding the study as a whole: Using 13 V-J features, a model discriminated ophthalmopathy from stable hyperthyroidism.

Germline CDR1 MRHNA, CDR2 SNTAGT. The CDR3 extends over 15 amino acids. Authors of the study amplified TCR beta CDR3 regions from RNA transcripts. During a first-round RT-PCR of the TCR CDR3, the HTBI primer set was used. TCRdb reprocessed the multiplex PCR reads via MiXCR and lists one record per CDR3 protein. Counted here are a few hundred thousand distinct CDR3 sequences, roughly 15% occurring once; the ten biggest clones make up roughly 21%. The TCR comes from a woman in her twenties or thirties with Graves' ophthalmopathy. Specimen: blood. The rearrangement joins TRBV6-4 to TRBJ1-1; the D is unclear. Here the CDR3 DNA reads TGTGCCAGCAGTGAGCGCGATGGGAGTACCACTGAAGCTTCCTTT. It codes for CASSERDGSTTEASF.